The T cell receptor beta chain under discussion was sequenced for a study of blood T cell repertoires in COVID-19. Study-level background: PBMCs, B-cell-depleted T cells, or T cells provided the cDNA or gDNA that made up the material.

In the original workflow: Amplification from reference gene primers served as the basis for estimated nucleated cell counts. Sequenced by immunoSEQ multiplex PCR; TCRdb stores in-frame clones only, minus some. V and J calls and clone size are those listed in that table; D and trimming were worked out from the DNA. The sample holds about 320,000 clones, 70% to 90% seen once. Participants' own reports of clinical history determined their cohort assignment. Recovered status applied to Cohort 3 donors who had two consecutive negative PCRs. It also applied to those with clearance or with symptom resolution. Germline V gives CDR1 MNHEY, CDR2 SMNVEV (reference sequence). There are 15 residues in the CDR3. Trimming cost V 0 bases and J 5 bases; bases outside gene matches: 5.

The chain is built from TRBV27 and TRBJ1-1, with 8 bases matching TRBD1. The TCR originated in a young woman who had recovered from COVID-19. The sample consisted of PBMCs or T cells enriched from blood (not recorded which). CDR3 sequence (DNA): TGTGCCAGCAGTTTATCGGGACGGACAGGGACTGAAGCTTTCTTT. It encodes CASSLSGRTGTEAFF.